This T cell receptor beta chain was identified in a study of cytomegalovirus exposure and HLA in healthy donors. The study's findings and limits: Subsequent analysis showed first-cohort TCR clusters tending to co-occur in around 110 validation repertoires.

Trimming took off 1 base at V and 3 bases at J, with 6 bases between the two ends. Germline V gene lookup returns CDR1 MNHEY and CDR2 SMNVEV (reference sequence). The CDR3 spans 13 residues. Using immunoSEQ multiplex PCR, the repertoire was profiled, and TCRdb retains in-frame clones only, with some absent. In the table there are approximately 300,000 clones, around 90% of which are singletons. In the case of this clone: Antigen specificity is unknown. Within the sample, other DNA sequences also encode this same CDR3.

The TCR was taken from a woman aged 25-40 years in good health and CMV-seropositive. Sequenced input: PBMCs. This sequence joins TRBV27 and TRBJ1-1; no definite D call. CDR3 sequence reads: CASSLLGDTEAFF. The CDR3 DNA follows: TGTGCCAGCAGTTTATTGGGTGACACTGAAGCTTTCTTT.